A single sample is the source of the 5 T cell receptor beta chains below, sequenced in a study of a mutant IDH1 vaccine in newly diagnosed glioma (dated by TCRdb to the early 2020s). These TCRs are of unknown antigen specificity. Taken with the paper, the label for time point translates to: week 47, end of study. Each vaccine dose, consisting of 300 ug of a 20-mer mutant IDH1 peptide in Montanide, was administered subcutaneously with topical imiquimod. Library construction relied on the immunoSEQ multiplex PCR assay. Held by TCRdb, this immuneACCESS table contains in-frame sequences only and omits some clones. Under half of the omission traces to an unresolved V gene where checked; the cause of the rest is unknown. The sample data list 45,000 to 55,000 clones, and around 85% of these were observed just once. The ten largest clones capture around 4.5% of the sample. Sample: PBMCs, taken from a glioma patient whose treatment included an IDH1 peptide vaccine. All receptors derive from a woman under 40 with glioma. Some clones in this sample may be carry-over from other donors' samples.

This rearrangement joins TRBV29-1 to TRBJ2-4; TRBD2 matches at 14 bases. J lost 1 base, V lost 3 bases, and 11 bases had no gene match. The CDR3 is made up of 19 amino acids. CDR1 is SQVTM and CDR2 is ANQGSEA in the germline V gene. CDR3 region: CSVETSGRVGGTAKNIQYF. The CDR3 DNA reads as TGCAGCGTTGAGACTAGCGGGAGGGTGGGCGGTACGGCCAAAAACATTCAGTACTTC.

V gene TRBV27 combines with J gene TRBJ2-7, with 11 bases fitting TRBD2. This CDR3 comprises 16 residues. The germline CDR1 and CDR2 sequences are MNHEY and SMNVEV (reference sequence). After removal of 0 bases from V and 3 bases from J, the junction contained 4 bases not matched to a gene. The CDR3 loop is CASSLSLTSGVYEQYF. The DNA for the CDR3 is TGTGCCAGCAGTTTATCCCTGACTAGCGGGGTCTACGAGCAGTACTTC.

The chain uses TRBV18 and TRBJ2-7; 7 bases align to TRBD1. This CDR3 is built from 13 residues. Germline lookup yields CDR1 KGHSH and CDR2 LQKENI. After removal of 5 bases from V and 4 bases from J, the junction contained 5 bases not matched to a gene. The CDR3 bases are TGTGCCAGCTCAGGGGACAGTCAATACGAGCAGTACTTC. It translates to CASSGDSQYEQYF.

The J gene is TRBJ2-2, the V gene TRBV7-6; D unclear. CDR1 SGHVS and CDR2 FNYEAQ come from the germline V gene. The CDR3 is made up of 15 amino acids. V gave up 3 bases and J gave up 6 bases, with 14 bases separating them. This chain's CDR3 is CASSFGPDLPGELFF. CDR3 bases: TGTGCCAGCAGCTTCGGACCGGACCTGCCCGGGGAGCTGTTTTTT.

The rearrangement links TRBV29-1 to TRBJ2-1; possible D gene TRBD2, 5 bases. The V gene's germline CDR1 is SQVTM and CDR2 ANQGSEA. The germline V and J ends were trimmed by 3 bases and 7 bases, with 13 bases remaining between them. The CDR3 has 13 amino acids. In DNA form, the CDR3 reads TGCAGCGTTGATGGGCGAGGGAAGAATGAGCAGTTCTTC. Residues: CSVDGRGKNEQFF.